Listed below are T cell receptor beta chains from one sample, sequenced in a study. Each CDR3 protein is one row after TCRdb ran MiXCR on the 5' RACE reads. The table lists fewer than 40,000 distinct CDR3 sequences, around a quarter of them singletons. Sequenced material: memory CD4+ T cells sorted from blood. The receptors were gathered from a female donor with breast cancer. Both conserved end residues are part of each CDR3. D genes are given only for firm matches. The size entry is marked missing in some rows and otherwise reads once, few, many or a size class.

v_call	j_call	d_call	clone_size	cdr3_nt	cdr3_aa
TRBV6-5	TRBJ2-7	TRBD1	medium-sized	TGTGCCAGCAGAATAGGACAGGGACCCTACGAGCAGTACTTC	CASRIGQGPYEQYF
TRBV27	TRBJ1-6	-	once	TGTGCCAGCAGTTTAACGGGGTCACCCCTCCACTTT	CASSLTGSPLHF
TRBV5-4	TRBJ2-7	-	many	TGTGCCAGCAGCTTGGGGGTCAGGCGGGACGAGCAGTACTTC	CASSLGVRRDEQYF
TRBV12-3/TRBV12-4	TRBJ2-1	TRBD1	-	TGTGCCAGCAGTTTTGGTACAGGGGTTAGTGAGCAGTTCTTC	CASSFGTGVSEQFF
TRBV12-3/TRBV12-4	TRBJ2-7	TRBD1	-	TGTGCCGGCAGTTTAGCGTTTGGTTCCAAGGACAGGGCAAGCGAGCAGTACTTC	CAGSLAFGSKDRASEQYF
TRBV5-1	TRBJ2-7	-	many	TGCGCCAGCAGCTTGGGGGGATCCGGTTACGAGCAGTACTTC	CASSLGGSGYEQYF
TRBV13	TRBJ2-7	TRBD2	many	TGTGCCAGCAGCTTAGCGGGGGGGTCCGAGCAGTACTTC	CASSLAGGSEQYF
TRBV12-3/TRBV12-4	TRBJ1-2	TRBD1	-	TGTGCCAGCAGTTTTTTCGGGACAGGGGGAGCTAACTATGGCTACACCTTC	CASSFFGTGGANYGYTF
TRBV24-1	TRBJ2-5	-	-	TGTGCCACCAGCCGTTTAGGACAAGAGACCCAGTACTTC	CATSRLGQETQYF
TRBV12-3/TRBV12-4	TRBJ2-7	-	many	TGTGCCAGCAGTTTTCAACTAGCCTACGAGCAGTACTTC	CASSFQLAYEQYF
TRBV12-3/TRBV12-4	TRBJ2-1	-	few	TGTGCCAGCAGTTTTGTTCGGATCAAATTC	CASSFVRIKF
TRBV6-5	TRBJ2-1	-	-	TGTGCCACATATTATGCCTCCTCTAGGAGCTCCTACAATGAGCAGTTCTTC	CATYYASSRSSYNEQFF
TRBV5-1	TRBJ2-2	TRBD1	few	TGCGCCAGCAGCCGGACAGGGGTTGAGGACACCGGGGAGCTGTTTTTT	CASSRTGVEDTGELFF
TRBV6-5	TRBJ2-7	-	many	TGTGCCAGCAGTTACTCAGTTAATGAGGGTGTCCCGCCCTACGAGCAGTACTTC	CASSYSVNEGVPPYEQYF
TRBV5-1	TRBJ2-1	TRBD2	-	TGCGCCAGCAAGAGGACTAGCGAAGCCTACAATGGGCAGTTCTTC	CASKRTSEAYNGQFF
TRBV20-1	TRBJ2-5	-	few	TGCAGTGCTAGCGGGGTCTCACAAGAGACCCAGTACTTC	CSASGVSQETQYF
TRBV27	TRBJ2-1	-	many	TGTGCCAGCAGTACCCCTCTGACAGGCTTAATTGAGCAGTTCTTC	CASSTPLTGLIEQFF
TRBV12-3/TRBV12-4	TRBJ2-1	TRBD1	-	TGTGCCAGCAGTTCCCTGACAGGGGTTTACAATGAGCAGTTCTTC	CASSSLTGVYNEQFF
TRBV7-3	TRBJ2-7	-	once	TGTGCCAGCGGCCCTTCCCCCAATTTGCAGCAGTACTTC	CASGPSPNLQQYF
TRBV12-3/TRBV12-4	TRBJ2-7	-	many	TGTGCCAGCAGCCCTTCAAATCCCCACGAGCAGTACTTC	CASSPSNPHEQYF
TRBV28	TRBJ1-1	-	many	TGTGCCAGCAGGACCCCGAACACTGAAGCTTTCTTT	CASRTPNTEAFF
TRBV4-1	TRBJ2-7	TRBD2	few	TGCGCCAGCAGCCAAGTATACCTAGCGGGGACCTACGAGCAGTACTTC	CASSQVYLAGTYEQYF
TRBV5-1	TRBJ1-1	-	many	TGCGCCAGCAGCTTGGCTCAGGGGAACACTGAAGCTTTCTTT	CASSLAQGNTEAFF
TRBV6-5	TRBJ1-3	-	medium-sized	TGTGCCAGCAGTTACTCGTTGGGGTCGGGCCCTGGAAACACCATATATTTT	CASSYSLGSGPGNTIYF
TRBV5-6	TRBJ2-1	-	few	TGTGCCAGCAGCTTGGCCGCCGAGCAGTTCTTC	CASSLAAEQFF
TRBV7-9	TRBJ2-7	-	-	TGTGCCAGCAGCCCGGGCCCAAGCTCCTACGAGCAGTACTTC	CASSPGPSSYEQYF
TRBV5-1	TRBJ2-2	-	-	TGCGCCAGCAGCTTGGTAGGCAGTAGGGCCGGGGAGCTGTTTTTT	CASSLVGSRAGELFF
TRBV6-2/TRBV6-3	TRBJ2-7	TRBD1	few	TGTGCCAGCAGTTCTGACAGGGGGCTGTACGAGCAGTACTTC	CASSSDRGLYEQYF
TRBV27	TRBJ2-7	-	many	TGTGCCAGCAGTTTAGGCGGGACCTACGAGCAGTACTTC	CASSLGGTYEQYF
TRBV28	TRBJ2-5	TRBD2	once	TGTGCCAGCAGTTTGACTAGCGCTCTGAAAGGGACCCAGTACTTC	CASSLTSALKGTQYF
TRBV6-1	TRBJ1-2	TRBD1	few	TGTGCCAGCAGTGAGGCTGCGGGACAGGGCCATGGCTACACCTTC	CASSEAAGQGHGYTF
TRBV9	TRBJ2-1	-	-	TGTGCCAGCAGCGTAGCTAGGGGGGTTAATGAGCGGTTCTTC	CASSVARGVNERFF
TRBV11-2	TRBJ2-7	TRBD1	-	TGTGCCAGCAGCGACCGGGACAGCACCTACGAGCAGTACTTC	CASSDRDSTYEQYF